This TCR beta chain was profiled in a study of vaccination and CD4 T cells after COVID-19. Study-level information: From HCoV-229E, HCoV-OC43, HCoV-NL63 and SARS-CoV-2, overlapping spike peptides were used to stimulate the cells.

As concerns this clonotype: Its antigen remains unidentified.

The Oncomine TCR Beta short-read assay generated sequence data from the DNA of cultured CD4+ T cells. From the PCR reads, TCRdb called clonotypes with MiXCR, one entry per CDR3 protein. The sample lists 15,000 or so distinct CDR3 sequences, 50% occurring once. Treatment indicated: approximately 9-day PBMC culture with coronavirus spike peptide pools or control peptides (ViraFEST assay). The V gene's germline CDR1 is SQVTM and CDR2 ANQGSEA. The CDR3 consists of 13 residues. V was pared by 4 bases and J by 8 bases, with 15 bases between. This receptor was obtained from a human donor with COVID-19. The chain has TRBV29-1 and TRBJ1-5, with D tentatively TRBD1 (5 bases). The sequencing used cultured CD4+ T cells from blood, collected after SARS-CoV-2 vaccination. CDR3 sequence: CSVGSQGAEPQHF. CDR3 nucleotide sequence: TGCAGCGTTGGGAGTCAGGGCGCGGAGCCCCAGCATTTT.